The present T cell receptor (beta chain) was sequenced within a study of T cell repertoires in cytomegalovirus infection. For the study at large: Selected CMV epitopes included recently identified HLA-C-restricted ones as well as well-studied HLA-B-restricted ones. Matching HLA type, along with CMV infection, was indicated by public TCR beta signatures. Study findings and constraints: Dominating the ex vivo response were TCR beta clonotypes that were CMV-specific and HLA-C-restricted. Cumulated frequencies of public TCR beta families served to identify carriers of CMV plus the relevant HLA.

Per the germline V gene, CDR1 is SGHAT and CDR2 is FQNNGV. This CDR3 has 14 residues. V shed 6 bases and J 4 bases; nucleotides not matched to a gene: 5. This clonotype was seen at least ten times. Its specificity is unknown. TCRdb re-analysed the reads in MiXCR, keeping a single row per CDR3 protein. The sample holds a few hundred thousand distinct CDR3 sequences, about 42% seen once. The receptor comes from a human donor in good health (CMV status not recorded). Some clones in this sample may be carry-over from other donors' samples. V is TRBV11-2 and J is TRBJ2-3; 9 positions match TRBD2. This material consisted of cultured PBMCs, taken from culture after CMV antigen stimulation. CDR3 residues: CASSLGLAADTQYF. CDR3 DNA sequence: TGTGCCAGCAGTTTGGGACTAGCCGCAGATACGCAGTATTTT.